This T cell receptor (beta chain) was sequenced for a study of T-cell reconstitution after alpha-beta-depleted transplantation in children. The library targeted TCRbeta and was prepared with unique molecular identifiers. One entry per CDR3 protein, called by TCRdb with MiXCR from the PCR reads. This sample has under 750,000 distinct CDR3 sequences; roughly 23% occur once, and the top ten carry less than 15%. This clonotype was observed at least ten times. The target antigen is unknown. Study observations and caveats: For some patients, TCRbeta diversity was high at day 60 because of recipient T cells and thymic progenitors that survived. The origin of alpha-beta T cells about two months after transplant was reportedly several hundred expanded graft clones. The authors attributed T-cell counts and diversity one year after transplant mostly to newly produced T cells.

CDR3 length equals 15 residues. Germline V gene sequence: CDR1 MNHEY, CDR2 SMNVEV (reference sequence). Trimming removed 10 bases from V and 5 bases from J; junction bases left unmatched: 11. The source of this sequence is a boy in the first two years of life who had a stem cell transplant for acute myeloid leukemia, so the T cells may come from the graft donor. Sequenced material: PBMCs, mostly from graft donor cells, taken 360 days after TCRalphabeta/CD19-depleted stem cell transplant. The genes are TRBV27 and TRBJ2-2, with TRBD1 matching over 9 bases. The CDR3 reads CATRPGQGGTGELFF. CDR3 nucleotide sequence: TGTGCCACCAGACCGGGACAGGGAGGGACCGGGGAGCTGTTTTTT.